The clone carrying this T cell receptor (beta chain) was counted only a few times. Next came a second PCR, run for about 7 to 12 cycles, which used a sample-barcoded 5' primer along with a J-beta primer mix. Every sample gave at least 2.5 million paired-end reads containing CDR3. MiXCR, run by TCRdb on the 5' RACE reads, gives a single entry per CDR3 protein. The table lists 1.5 million to 2 million distinct CDR3 sequences, approximately 28% of them singletons. The data stem from a study of blood T cells in healthy people across ages. The V and J ends lost 6 bases and 9 bases respectively, with 18 bases between them. From germline, CDR1 is MNHEY and CDR2 SVGEGT. The CDR3 runs to 13 residues.

The sequenced sample was blood. This chain connects TRBV6-2 or TRBV6-3 to TRBJ2-7; weak D call: TRBD2 (6 bases). The TCR was taken from a woman under 40 in good health. The CDR3: CASSWTIEAGQYF. For the CDR3, the DNA is TGTGCCAGCAGCTGGACTATCGAGGCTGGGCAGTACTTC.